The clone carrying this T cell receptor (beta chain) was counted a few times. Its antigen remains unknown. The record originates from a study of response to subunit inactivated influenza vaccine. Notes on the study in general: New T cells are recruited in small numbers by each seasonal influenza vaccination, according to the authors' suggestion.

CDR1 is SGHRS and CDR2 is YFSETQ in the germline V gene. This CDR3 comprises 15 residues. V shed 4 bases, J shed 6 bases, and the junction held 7 bases outside the gene matches. MiXCR, applied by TCRdb to the RT-PCR reads, yields one record per CDR3 protein. The sample shows 600,000 to 850,000 distinct CDR3 sequences, 12% to 15% of them seen only once. The sample was PBMCs from blood, taken approximately 15 days before vaccination. The receptor was derived from a man aged 45-65 years who received an inactivated influenza vaccine. The J gene is TRBJ2-1, the V gene TRBV5-1; 10 bases are shared with TRBD2. CDR3 DNA sequence: TGCGCCAGCAGCCCAAGGACTAGCGGCACCAATGAGCAGTTCTTC. Its protein is CASSPRTSGTNEQFF.